The rows below give T cell receptor beta chains drawn from one sample of a study of blood T cells in healthy people across ages. TCRdb called the 5' RACE reads again in MiXCR, with one record for every CDR3 protein. The top ten clones hold 15% to 20% of a sample with just over 1 million distinct CDR3 sequences, 40% to 55% of them seen once. Specimen: blood. These receptors were obtained from a woman aged 60-75 years in good health. The CDR3 runs from the conserved cysteine through the conserved F or W. The order of the fields is D gene, V gene, clone size, J gene, CDR3 DNA, CDR3 protein. A D gene is named only where the DNA matches it firmly. Size is omitted from some rows. Given values are once, few, many or a class for expanded clones.

TRBD2	TRBV2	.	TRBJ2-1	TGTGCCTGCTGGACTAGTAGGTCAGGTGAGCAGTTCTTC	CACWTSRSGEQFF
.	TRBV11-2	.	TRBJ2-7	TGTGCCAGCAGCCGGGGACTGGGGGGCCCCTACGAGCAGTACTTC	CASSRGLGGPYEQYF
TRBD1	TRBV20-1	few	TRBJ2-1	TGCAGTGTCCAGGGGGCCGATAATGAGCAGTTCTTC	CSVQGADNEQFF
.	TRBV7-9	few	TRBJ2-3	TGTGCCAGTGGATTTTCTTCCCCAGATACGCAGTATTTT	CASGFSSPDTQYF
.	TRBV4-2	few	TRBJ2-4	TGTGCCAGCAGCCAGGAAGGGGCGGAGCAGTACTTC	CASSQEGAEQYF
TRBD1	TRBV20-1	few	TRBJ2-7	TGCAGTGCTAGGGCAGGGGGCGTCTACGAGCAGTACTTC	CSARAGGVYEQYF
TRBD1	TRBV5-1	.	TRBJ2-1	TGCGCCAGCCCTCGAGACAGGGGGCGTGGGAGCTCCTACAATGAGCAGTTCTTC	CASPRDRGRGSSYNEQFF
.	TRBV7-9	.	TRBJ2-1	TGTGCCAGCAGACTAGACTACAATGAGCAGTTCTTC	CASRLDYNEQFF
.	TRBV13	.	TRBJ2-1	TGTGCCAGCAGCGATGGTGGGGCCCCTTACAATGAGCAGTTCTTC	CASSDGGAPYNEQFF
TRBD2	TRBV28	.	TRBJ2-1	TGTGCCAGCAGTTTATCCAGCGGACTAGCGGGACCAAATGAGCAGTTCTTC	CASSLSSGLAGPNEQFF
.	TRBV6-5	many	TRBJ2-7	TGTGCCAGCAGTTACTCGACGGACTCGTTTGGGCAGTACTTC	CASSYSTDSFGQYF
.	TRBV6-1	.	TRBJ1-5	TGTGCCAGCAGCGACGGGAGGGGGAAGCGGGGCAATCAGCCCCAGCATTTT	CASSDGRGKRGNQPQHF
TRBD2	TRBV11-1	many	TRBJ2-7	TGTGCCAGCAGCTTAGGGCTAGCGGGAGTCTACGAGCAGTACTTC	CASSLGLAGVYEQYF
TRBD2	TRBV18	.	TRBJ2-7	TGTGCCAGCTCACCCAATGGGGGAGGGCCGGTTTACGAGCAGTACTTC	CASSPNGGGPVYEQYF
.	TRBV20-1	.	TRBJ2-4	TGCAGTGCTAGAGACGTGGCAGGGAGAGGCATTCAGTACTTC	CSARDVAGRGIQYF
.	TRBV27	few	TRBJ2-7	TGTGCCAGCAGTCGTGCCGGAGGGCGATCCTACGAGCAGTACTTC	CASSRAGGRSYEQYF
TRBD1	TRBV20-1	.	TRBJ1-1	TGCAGTGCTACTCCGGACAGGGAGGCCACTGAAGCTTTCTTT	CSATPDREATEAFF
TRBD2	TRBV11-1	.	TRBJ2-5	TGTGCCAGCAATTTCGGGGGGACCCAAGAGACCCAGTACTTC	CASNFGGTQETQYF
TRBD1	TRBV20-1	once	TRBJ2-5	TGCAGTGCTCCAAAAGGGACAGATCAAGAGACCCAGTACTTC	CSAPKGTDQETQYF
TRBD2	TRBV3-1	.	TRBJ2-5	TGTGCCAGCAGTCTAAACGGACTAGCGGGGTTGGAGACCCAGTACTTC	CASSLNGLAGLETQYF
.	TRBV28	.	TRBJ2-1	TGTGCCAGCAGTCCGGGGGACGGAGAGGCCAATGAGCAGTTCTTC	CASSPGDGEANEQFF
.	TRBV29-1	.	TRBJ2-1	TGCAGCGCGGGGGCGGCGGGAGCGGGATACAATGAGCAGTTCTTC	CSAGAAGAGYNEQFF
.	TRBV15	many	TRBJ2-7	TGTGCCACCAGTGATCCAGGGTTTACCTACGAGCAGTACTTC	CATSDPGFTYEQYF
.	TRBV20-1	many	TRBJ2-2	TGCAGTGCTCCGAATGAGGCCGGGGAGCTGTTTTTT	CSAPNEAGELFF
.	TRBV20-1	few	TRBJ2-1	TGCAGTGCTAGGGACGGGAGAGTCTATGAGCAGTTCTTC	CSARDGRVYEQFF
.	TRBV12-3/TRBV12-4	few	TRBJ2-1	TGTGCCAGCACGTATGGGGGAGTCGAGCAGTTCTTC	CASTYGGVEQFF
.	TRBV6-1	.	TRBJ2-7	TGTGCCAGCAGTACCACAAAAATACGGATATCCTACGAGCAGTACTTC	CASSTTKIRISYEQYF
TRBD2	TRBV4-1	many	TRBJ2-7	TGCGCCAGCAGCCGAGGACTAGCGGACTACGAGCAGTACTTC	CASSRGLADYEQYF
.	TRBV4-1	.	TRBJ2-5	TGCGCCAGCAACCAAGAGCCAAGGAGAGGGGCAGAGACCCAGTACTTC	CASNQEPRRGAETQYF
TRBD2	TRBV3-1	few	TRBJ2-1	TGTGCCAGCAGCCAACCCCCAAGCGGGAGGGCCGGTAATGAGCAGTTCTTC	CASSQPPSGRAGNEQFF
.	TRBV6-2/TRBV6-3	.	TRBJ2-3	TGTGCCAGCAGTTACCCAATCCGGCCCGATACGCAGTATTTT	CASSYPIRPDTQYF
.	TRBV20-1	.	TRBJ1-1	TGCAGTGCTAGAGATTTTAGGGGCGGTGAAGCTTTCTTT	CSARDFRGGEAFF
.	TRBV6-2/TRBV6-3	once	TRBJ2-7	TGTGCCAGCAGACGGACTCTCAGCTCCCACGAGCAGTACTTC	CASRRTLSSHEQYF
.	TRBV3-1	.	TRBJ1-6	TGTGCCAGCAGCCCCGTCAATGGACATAATTCACCCCTCCACTTT	CASSPVNGHNSPLHF
.	TRBV6-5	.	TRBJ1-4	TGTGCCAGCAGTTACTCGTCCAGGGGTGGGGCTAATGAAAAACTGTTTTTT	CASSYSSRGGANEKLFF
.	TRBV29-1	few	TRBJ1-1	TGCAGCGTTCAGGGAGGGAGCACTGAAGCTTTCTTT	CSVQGGSTEAFF
TRBD2	TRBV3-1	many	TRBJ2-4	TGTGCCAGCAGCTATCAGTTTAGCGGGAGAAGAGCCAAAAACATTCAGTACTTC	CASSYQFSGRRAKNIQYF
TRBD1	TRBV28	few	TRBJ2-7	TGTGCCAGCAGCTCCCTACAGGGGGCCGCCTACGAGCAGTACTTC	CASSSLQGAAYEQYF
.	TRBV5-6	once	TRBJ2-1	TGTGCCAGCAGCAGCCAGGGCCCAAGCTCCTACGAGCAGTTCTTC	CASSSQGPSSYEQFF
.	TRBV7-9	.	TRBJ1-1	TGTGCCAGCAACCCCGACAGCCTGAACACTGAAGCTTTCTTT	CASNPDSLNTEAFF
.	TRBV20-1	.	TRBJ2-7	TGCAGTGCTGATAGCGGAGAAGCCTACGAGCAGTACTTC	CSADSGEAYEQYF
TRBD2	TRBV30	.	TRBJ2-3	TGTGCCTGGACCCCTAGCGGGGGGGGTGGTACGCAGTATTTT	CAWTPSGGGGTQYF
TRBD2	TRBV6-5	.	TRBJ2-1	TGTGCCAGCAGCACAGCGGGGGGGAACAACAATGAGCAGTTCTTC	CASSTAGGNNNEQFF
.	TRBV20-1	.	TRBJ2-7	TGCAGTGCTGGGGCGGGGGCCCTAAGGTCCCAGTACTTC	CSAGAGALRSQYF
.	TRBV29-1	.	TRBJ1-2	TGCAGCGTTGAACCCCAATATCGTTATGGCTACACCTTC	CSVEPQYRYGYTF
.	TRBV5-6	few	TRBJ1-2	TGTGCCAGCAGCTCCCTGGGGATAGCTAACTATGGCTACACCTTC	CASSSLGIANYGYTF
.	TRBV7-2	.	TRBJ1-6	TGTGCCAGCAGCTCCGTCGCGCCAACAGCGAATAATTCACCCCTCCACTTT	CASSSVAPTANNSPLHF
TRBD1	TRBV20-1	.	TRBJ1-6	TGCAGTGCTAGGCCGGGACAGGGGAATTCACCCCTCCACTTT	CSARPGQGNSPLHF